The 27 T cell receptor beta chains below all came from one sample that was sequenced in a study of response to subunit inactivated influenza vaccine. TCRdb redid the calling of the RT-PCR reads with MiXCR, one entry per CDR3 protein. The table records under 750,000 distinct CDR3 sequences, over 9.5% of them present only once. The sequencing used PBMCs from blood, collected on the day of vaccination. These receptors all stem from a man aged 50 to 59 who received an inactivated influenza vaccine.

This chain joins TRBV29-1 and TRBJ2-5; D uncertain. The CDR3 is made up of 13 amino acids. The V end was cut by 3 bases, the J end by 9 bases, with 17 bases between. Germline loops: CDR1 SQVTM, CDR2 ANQGSEA. The DNA for the CDR3 is TGCAGCGTTGACACTCAACAGCTTAGCCCCCAGTACTTC. Its translation: CSVDTQQLSPQYF.

The chain recombines TRBV7-9 with TRBJ2-3; D not certain. V was shortened by 2 bases and J by 0 bases, with 9 bases between the two germline ends. The CDR3 is 15 amino acids. Germline CDR1 SEHNR, CDR2 FQNEAQ (reference sequence). The CDR3 coding sequence is TGTGCCAGCAGCTTAATTGTACTTAGCACAGATACGCAGTATTTT. Its translation: CASSLIVLSTDTQYF.

V is TRBV28 and J is TRBJ2-1; D is undetermined. Trimming stripped 6 bases from V and 5 bases from J, with 17 bases between. This CDR3 contains 15 residues. Germline CDR1 reads MDHEN; CDR2 reads SYDVKM. The CDR3 region is CASSTVGLKNNEQFF. The CDR3 nucleotides read TGTGCCAGCAGCACGGTCGGTCTTAAAAACAATGAGCAGTTCTTC.

The sample holds many counts of this clonotype. This CDR3 fails to terminate in the conserved phenylalanine or tryptophan, so it likely reflects a read error. The DNA is omitted, as the CDR3 cannot be located on it reliably, and the CDR3 follows TCRdb's listing. The chain uses TRBV24-1 and TRBJ2-7; the table assigns TRBD1, which was not confirmed against the DNA. Including both end residues, the CDR3 is 12 amino acids long. The germline V gene encodes CDR1 KGHDR and CDR2 SFDVKD. The chain's CDR3 is CATRGEPGYGSS.

V usage is TRBV7-2 and J usage is TRBJ2-1; 10 bases are shared with TRBD2. The junction had 11 bases not matched to a gene; V was cut back by 4 bases and J by 5 bases. Germline V lookup: CDR1 SGHTA, CDR2 FQGNSA. The CDR3 contains 17 residues. The CDR3 region is CASSSSGGLWTHNEQFF. Here the CDR3 DNA reads TGTGCCAGCAGCTCTAGCGGGGGACTATGGACTCACAATGAGCAGTTCTTC.

The chain links TRBV20-1 to TRBJ1-1; no clear D gene. CDR3 size: 13 residues. CDR1 is DFQATT and CDR2 is SNEGSKA in the germline V gene (reference sequence). Trimming took 6 bases from V and 3 from J, leaving 14 bases between them. CDR3 DNA: TGCAGTGCGGACGGACCTGGGGACACTGAAGCTTTCTTT. Encoded protein: CSADGPGDTEAFF.

There are many counts of this clonotype. The J gene is TRBJ2-7, the V gene TRBV5-1; no clear D. This CDR3 is 15 amino acids long. The ends were cut back, 1 base at V and 0 bases at J, with 11 bases in the middle. Germline V CDR1 and CDR2: SGHRS, YFSETQ. This CDR3 reads CASSLSPGDSYEQYF. The CDR3 DNA follows: TGCGCCAGCAGCTTGAGCCCCGGTGACTCCTACGAGCAGTACTTC.

This clonotype was seen a handful of times. The DNA of the CDR3 is TGTGCCAGCAGCCCACAGGAGGGGGGTTCGGGTCCCCTCCACTTT. This sequence encodes CASSPQEGGSGPLHF. The chain joins TRBV4-2 to TRBJ1-6; possibly TRBD1 for D (6 bases). CDR3 size: 15 residues. The ends were cut back, 4 bases at V and 13 bases at J, with 20 bases in the middle. Germline V gene data show CDR1 as LGHNA and CDR2 as YNFKEQ.

This clonotype showed up just a few times. This CDR3 reads CSVQAIGLKGADTQYF. CDR3 sequence (DNA): TGCAGCGTTCAAGCTATTGGGCTAAAGGGCGCAGATACGCAGTATTTT. The chain joins TRBV29-1 to TRBJ2-3, with D unclear. This CDR3 comprises 16 residues. V lost 5 bases and J 4 bases, leaving 22 bases between the germline ends. The germline V gene has CDR1 SQVTM and CDR2 ANQGSEA.

V usage is TRBV18 and J usage is TRBJ2-1; D may be TRBD2 (6 bases). The V gene lost 0 bases and the J gene lost 7 bases, with 16 bases spanning the gap. The CDR3 contains 16 residues. Germline V gene lookup returns CDR1 KGHSH and CDR2 LQKENI. CDR3 sequence: CASSPPGTGLSNEQFF. In DNA, the CDR3 is TGTGCCAGCTCACCACCCGGGACTGGCCTTTCGAATGAGCAGTTCTTC.

This clonotype has just a few counts. The chain has TRBV6-5 and TRBJ1-5; possible D gene TRBD1, 6 bases. V dropped 1 base and J dropped 5 bases, with 6 bases sitting between them. Germline assignment: CDR1 MNHEY and CDR2 SVGAGI. This CDR3 comprises 13 residues. Written as DNA, the CDR3 is TGTGCCAGCAGTTACTACAGGGATCAGCCCCAGCATTTT. Translation: CASSYYRDQPQHF.

The chain is built from TRBV10-3 and TRBJ2-2, with 7 nucleotides matching TRBD1. This CDR3 has 17 residues. CDR1 and CDR2 (germline): ENHRY, SYGVKD. The ends lost 0 bases at V and 4 bases at J; junction bases unmatched: 8. The chain's CDR3 is CAISESKSDRATGELFF. The CDR3 DNA is TGTGCCATCAGTGAGTCGAAGTCCGACAGGGCCACCGGGGAGCTGTTTTTT.

Many counts were recorded for this clonotype. J is TRBJ2-1 and V is TRBV12-3 or TRBV12-4; 8 bases fit TRBD2. The CDR3 totals 15 residues. With 6 bases clipped from V and 4 bases from J, the junction kept 8 bases outside the gene matches. CDR3 sequence: CASRVSGGFYNEQFF. In nucleotides, the CDR3 is TGTGCCAGCAGAGTAAGCGGGGGTTTTTACAATGAGCAGTTCTTC.

This clonotype was recorded a few times. The gene calls are TRBV2 and TRBJ2-7; D is undetermined. V lost 0 bases to trimming and J lost 4 bases, with 16 bases between them. CDR3 length equals 16 residues. The germline V gene encodes CDR1 SNHLY and CDR2 FYNNEI. CDR3 nucleotides: TGTGCCAGCAGTGAAGCGCTTCTCGCGGCACGGTACGAGCAGTACTTC. Its protein is CASSEALLAARYEQYF.

The table lists this clonotype with a few counts. The chain recombines TRBV7-9 with TRBJ1-5; tentative D call: TRBD1 (5 bases). The germline V gene has CDR1 SEHNR and CDR2 FQNEAQ (reference sequence). This CDR3 has 12 amino acids. V was clipped by 5 bases and J by 6 bases, with 8 bases between them. CDR3 sequence reads: CASSRDRQPQHF. CDR3 nucleotides: TGTGCCAGCAGCCGGGACCGTCAGCCCCAGCATTTT.

This clonotype showed up many times. The V and J genes are TRBV28 and TRBJ1-1; D is undetermined. The CDR3 is 15 amino acids. V was pared by 9 bases and J by 1 base, with 18 bases between. CDR1 is MDHEN, CDR2 SYDVKM, per germline. In DNA, the CDR3 is TGTGCCAGTTTTAAGAATCGGGGATGGAACACTGAAGCTTTCTTT. Its translation is CASFKNRGWNTEAFF. Using reference TRBV28 and TRBJ1-1 for the parts outside the CDR3, the full variable domain is DVKVTQSSRYLVKRTGEKVFLECVQDMDHENMFWYRQDPGLGLRLIYFSYDVKMKEKGDIPEGYSVSREKKERFSLILESASTNQTSMYLCASFKNRGWNTEAFFGQGTRLTVV.

This clonotype was detected only a few times. The V gene is TRBV5-6, the J gene TRBJ1-5; D remains ambiguous. V was cut by 1 base and J by 5 bases, with 4 bases left in between. This CDR3 contains 12 residues. Germline V gene lookup returns CDR1 SGHDT and CDR2 YYEEEE. This chain's CDR3 is CASSLLDQPQHF. The DNA for the CDR3 is TGTGCCAGCAGCTTGTTGGATCAGCCCCAGCATTTT.

In its sample, this clonotype was seen many times. The V call is TRBV24-1, the J call TRBJ2-1; 12 nucleotides agree with TRBD2. V shed 0 bases, J shed 7 bases, and the junction held 6 bases outside the gene matches. The CDR3 runs 17 residues. The germline V gene encodes CDR1 KGHDR and CDR2 SFDVKD. The CDR3 bases are TGTGCCACCAGTGATTTGCCCGGACTAGCGGGGAAAAATGAGCAGTTCTTC. Its translation: CATSDLPGLAGKNEQFF.

This clonotype was detected only a few times. This chain connects TRBV20-1 to TRBJ1-5; 8 nucleotides match TRBD1. With V trimmed by 5 bases and J by 6 bases, 12 bases remained unmatched. This CDR3 is built from 15 residues. Germline CDR1 and CDR2: DFQATT and SNEGSKA (reference sequence). DNA of the CDR3: TGCAGTGCTCCCAGACAGGGGCCATCGTTTCAGCCCCAGCATTTT. It yields the protein CSAPRQGPSFQPQHF.

This clonotype was seen repeatedly, ten times or more. The V and J genes are TRBV29-1 and TRBJ2-3; the D is unclear. V was trimmed by 6 bases and J by 4 bases, leaving 8 bases between them. Germline CDR1 is SQVTM and CDR2 is ANQGSEA. CDR3 length: 11 amino acids. CDR3 DNA: TGCAGCGTCTCTGGGGCAGATACGCAGTATTTT. It specifies CSVSGADTQYF.

Only a few counts were recorded for this clonotype. CDR3 in DNA: TGTGCCAGCAGCCAAGCCGAGACAGTTAACACTGAAGCTTTCTTT. It yields the protein CASSQAETVNTEAFF. The V gene is TRBV3-1, the J gene TRBJ1-1; tentatively, D is TRBD1 (5 bases). The CDR3 is 15 amino acids. Germline V gives CDR1 LGHDT, CDR2 YNNKEL (reference sequence). The V and J ends lost 1 base and 2 bases respectively, with 11 bases between them.

This chain links TRBV12-3 or TRBV12-4 with TRBJ2-3; 14 positions match TRBD2. The CDR3 contains 17 residues. The junction had 5 bases not matched to a gene; V was cut back by 6 bases and J by 0 bases. The DNA for the CDR3 is TGTGCCAGCAGCGGGACTAGCGGGAGACTCAGCACAGATACGCAGTATTTT. Translation gives CASSGTSGRLSTDTQYF.

A few counts support this clonotype. This chain joins TRBV6-2 or TRBV6-3 and TRBJ2-1, with D maybe TRBD2 (5 bases). CDR1 is MNHEY and CDR2 is SVGEGT in the germline V gene. V gave up 5 bases and J gave up 7 bases, with 27 bases separating them. The CDR3 is 18 residues long. As DNA, the CDR3 is TGTGCCAGCAGTCATCCACCCCGAGGGTTGGACTGGATTAATGAGCAGTTCTTC. Its protein product is CASSHPPRGLDWINEQFF.

The CDR3 sequence is CASSLARGKYEQYF. As DNA, the CDR3 is TGTGCCAGCAGCTTAGCCCGGGGGAAGTACGAGCAGTACTTC. This chain joins TRBV11-2 and TRBJ2-7; tentatively, D is TRBD2 (6 bases). The ends were cut back, 1 base at V and 4 bases at J, with 11 bases in the middle. The CDR3 is 14 residues long. Germline values: CDR1 SGHAT, CDR2 FQNNGV.

The V call is TRBV18, the J call TRBJ1-3; the D gene is possibly TRBD1 (5 bases). The germline V gene encodes CDR1 KGHSH and CDR2 LQKENI. The CDR3 has 17 amino acids. The ends were cut back, 3 bases at V and 0 bases at J, with 15 bases in the middle. The DNA for the CDR3 is TGTGCCAGCTCACCGGAACAGGTCTTACACTCTGGAAACACCATATATTTT. This encodes CASSPEQVLHSGNTIYF.

This clonotype has only a few counts. The rearrangement links TRBV24-1 to TRBJ2-7; 9 bases are a match to TRBD1. Unmatched junction bases numbered 8, after V lost 1 base and J lost 2 bases. The CDR3 runs to 17 residues. From germline, CDR1 is KGHDR and CDR2 SFDVKD. The CDR3, as DNA: TGTGCCACCAGTGATTTCCCGCGGACAGGGGAGCCCTACGAGCAGTACTTC. It codes for CATSDFPRTGEPYEQYF.

J is TRBJ2-5 and V is TRBV5-5; TRBD1 matches at 7 bases. The CDR3 covers 13 residues. V was pared by 4 bases and J by 4 bases, with 4 bases of the junction left unmatched. Germline V gene lookup returns CDR1 SGHKS and CDR2 YYEKEE (reference sequence). In DNA, the CDR3 is TGTGCCAGCAGCCGGGGACAGTTAGAGACCCAGTACTTC. Its translation is CASSRGQLETQYF.